These T cell receptor beta chains were read from a single sample in a study of OX40 agonist ivuxolimab in advanced cancers. The data were produced by immunoSEQ multiplex PCR, yet TCRdb's version contains in-frame clones alone and is incomplete. The data contain more than 70,000 clones, about 83% of them singletons. The input for sequencing was CD4+ or CD8+ T cells sorted from blood, taken in a trial of the OX40 agonist ivuxolimab. These receptors were taken from an adult with an advanced solid tumor such as melanoma, head and neck, liver or kidney cancer. The CDR3 runs from the conserved cysteine through the conserved F or W. Fields, in order: clone size, D gene, V gene, J gene, CDR3 DNA, CDR3 protein. The D gene is left open where the match is weak. Some rows mark clone size as missing; the rest say once, few, many or name a class of expanded clone.

>-|-|TRBV5-1|TRBJ2-2
TGCGCCAGCAGCCGGGCGCCCGACACCGGGGAGCTGTTTTTT
CASSRAPDTGELFF
>-|-|TRBV19|TRBJ1-5
TGTGCCAGTAGTATAGTGGAGATAGGGGTACAGCCCCAGCATTTT
CASSIVEIGVQPQHF
>-|-|TRBV21-1|TRBJ2-7
TGTGCCAGCAGCAAGAGGGGCGAGCAGTACTTC
CASSKRGEQYF
>-|-|TRBV10-3|TRBJ1-1
TGTGCCATCAGTGAGGAAATGAGAACTGAAGCTTTCTTT
CAISEEMRTEAFF
>-|-|TRBV4-1|TRBJ1-1
TGCGCCAGCAGCCAAGAAGGATGGAGTACGAACACTGAAGCTTTCTTT
CASSQEGWSTNTEAFF
>few|TRBD1|TRBV7-8|TRBJ1-5
TGTGCCAGCAGCATTGACAGGGGCTCATCGACCCAGCATTTT
CASSIDRGSSTQHF
>-|TRBD1|TRBV6-6|TRBJ1-6
TGTGCCAGCAGACCCTCGGACAGGGTCAATAATTCACCCCTCCACTTT
CASRPSDRVNNSPLHF
>once|-|TRBV5-1|TRBJ2-1
TGCGCCAGCAGCTTGTCACCATCCGGCCGGCGGTCCTACAATGAGCAGTTCTTC
CASSLSPSGRRSYNEQFF
>few|-|TRBV9|TRBJ2-1
TGTGCCAGCAGCCCAGTAGTCAGGGTAGCCCATGAGCAGTTCTTC
CASSPVVRVAHEQFF
>-|TRBD2|TRBV5-1|TRBJ2-2
TGCGCCAGCAGCCAGGGACTAGCGGGGGCCAACACCGGGGAGCTGTTTTTT
CASSQGLAGANTGELFF
>-|TRBD1|TRBV5-4|TRBJ1-6
TGTGCCAGCAGCTCCATGACAGGGGGCGGCTATAATTCACCCCTCCACTTT
CASSSMTGGGYNSPLHF
>once|-|TRBV5-1|TRBJ2-1
TGCGCCAGCAGCTTGGACTACACCAGTTCCTACAATGAGCAGTTCTTC
CASSLDYTSSYNEQFF
>-|TRBD1|TRBV12-5|TRBJ1-2
TGTGCTAGTGGTTTGGACACTGGACAGGGAGATAGATATGGCTACACCTTC
CASGLDTGQGDRYGYTF
>-|-|TRBV19|TRBJ2-1
TGTGCCAGTAGTATGGTGGTGGACAATGAGCAGTTCTTC
CASSMVVDNEQFF
>-|TRBD1|TRBV18|TRBJ2-5
TGTGCCAGCTCACCAGACAGGGGGCGTTCAGAGACCCAGTACTTC
CASSPDRGRSETQYF
>-|TRBD2|TRBV5-8|TRBJ2-1
TGTGCCAGCAGCGCTCGTGGCGGGGGGGCCTACAATGAGCAGTTCTTC
CASSARGGGAYNEQFF
>-|-|TRBV2|TRBJ1-5
TGTGCCAGCAACCCAGGCGGGGGTCAGCCCCAGCATTTT
CASNPGGGQPQHF
>-|-|TRBV29-1|TRBJ1-1
TGCAGCGTTGGGTGGACTGAAGCTTTCTTT
CSVGWTEAFF
>-|-|TRBV9|TRBJ1-2
TGTGCCAGCAGCGTAGAGGTTGGGTCGAACTATGGCTACACCTTC
CASSVEVGSNYGYTF
>-|-|TRBV5-1|TRBJ2-5
TGCGCCAGCAGCGGGGAAGGGTATGTTGACGAGACCCAGTACTTC
CASSGEGYVDETQYF
>-|-|TRBV20-1|TRBJ2-1
TGCAGAGTCGAACGGGTAAATGAGCAGTTCTTC
CRVERVNEQFF
>-|TRBD1|TRBV5-1|TRBJ1-5
TGCGCCAGCAGCTTTTTTACGACAGGGACTAAACAGCCCCAGCATTTT
CASSFFTTGTKQPQHF
>-|TRBD2|TRBV5-4|TRBJ2-2
TGTGCCAGCAGCCGTTCGTTAACTAGCGGGAGGGCCGGAATCACCGGGGAGCTGTTTTTT
CASSRSLTSGRAGITGELFF